This T cell receptor (beta chain) originates from a study of memory CD4+ T cells and cytomegalovirus serostatus. The sort gate was single viable CD3+CD4+CD8-CD45RO+ cells for memory CD4+ T cells. CMV serostatus came from serum IgG against pp150, pp28, p38, p52. Here immunoSEQ multiplex PCR was the method, and the copy in TCRdb shows in-frame clones only, minus some. The table has under 50,000 clones, 79% seen once. The CDR3 extends over 14 amino acids. Germline trimming cut 7 bases from V and 0 bases from J; bases unmatched to any gene: 6. Germline CDR1 and CDR2: MNHNS and SASEGT. The sample was memory CD4+ T cells from blood. V and J are TRBV6-1 and TRBJ2-7; TRBD1 agrees at 7 bases. The sequence came from an adult in good health and CMV-seropositive. The CDR3 DNA reads as TGTGCCAGCACGACGACAGGGTCCTCCTACGAGCAGTACTTC. Translating gives CASTTTGSSYEQYF.